These T cell receptor beta chains were read from a single sample in a study of beta chain features in type 1 diabetes. Assay: immunoSEQ multiplex PCR; the TCRdb copy retains only in-frame clones and omits some. Of approximately 140,000 clones in the sample, around 7% are singletons; the top ten hold about 1.5%. The specimen was central memory CD4+ T cells from blood. The receptors originated from a woman aged 30 to 39 in good health. Each CDR3 is given with its conserved first and last residue. Fields, in order: D gene, J gene, V gene, clone size, CDR3 DNA, CDR3 protein. D genes are given only for firm matches. Clone size appears in some rows only: once, few, many, or a class for an expanded clone.

NA | TRBJ1-2 | TRBV4-3 | few | TGCGCCAGCAGCCAAGGGGGGCAGGCTACTAACTATGGCTACACCTTC | CASSQGGQATNYGYTF
TRBD1 | TRBJ1-5 | TRBV28 | NA | TGTGCCAGCACTCCAAGGACAGGCTCAGACCAGCCCCAGCATTTT | CASTPRTGSDQPQHF
NA | TRBJ1-5 | TRBV7-2 | NA | TGTGCCAGCAGCTTAGCGAGAGGAAATCAGCCCCAGCATTTT | CASSLARGNQPQHF
TRBD1 | TRBJ2-3 | TRBV5-1 | few | TGCGCCAGCAGCGTACAGGGGGCCGGAGATACGCAGTATTTT | CASSVQGAGDTQYF
TRBD2 | TRBJ2-7 | TRBV7-2 | NA | TGTGCCAGCAGCTTAGGATCCGGGAGGGCATTGGGCGAGCAGTACTTC | CASSLGSGRALGEQYF
TRBD2 | TRBJ2-1 | TRBV11-2 | NA | TGTGCCAGCAGCTTAGAGCGCGGGAGTGGGTATGAGCAGTTCTTC | CASSLERGSGYEQFF
NA | TRBJ2-3 | TRBV6-6 | NA | TGTGCCAGCAGACCAGGGGCTGAACCGCAGTATTTT | CASRPGAEPQYF
NA | TRBJ2-7 | TRBV5-4 | few | TGTGCCAGCAGCTTGGCTCAGGGGCTCACCTACGAGCAGTACTTC | CASSLAQGLTYEQYF
TRBD2 | TRBJ2-7 | TRBV28 | NA | TGTGCCAGCAGTCTCTCGGGACTAGCGGGATTTGGCTACGAGCAGTACTTC | CASSLSGLAGFGYEQYF
NA | TRBJ1-2 | TRBV7-2 | NA | TGTGCCAGCAGCTTAGATCAAGGGAGGGGCTACACCTTC | CASSLDQGRGYTF
TRBD2 | TRBJ2-1 | TRBV4-2 | few | TGTGCCAGCAGCCAAGAGGGGGAGGCGGGAGACGCTCTGGATGAGCAGTTCTTC | CASSQEGEAGDALDEQFF
NA | TRBJ2-5 | TRBV5-4 | NA | TGTGCCAGCAGCTTCATCGCAGGGCCCGAGACCCAGTACTTC | CASSFIAGPETQYF
NA | TRBJ1-5 | TRBV7-2 | few | TGTGCCAGCAGCTTAGAGCCGGGGGGCAGTCAGCCCCAGCATTTT | CASSLEPGGSQPQHF
NA | TRBJ1-4 | TRBV9 | few | TGTGCCAGCAGCCTAGGGGTCCGGGAGGTTGAAAAACTGTTTTTT | CASSLGVREVEKLFF
NA | TRBJ2-5 | TRBV6-6 | few | TGTGCCAGCAGTTACGACCGGGGAACCCAAGAGACCCAGTACTTC | CASSYDRGTQETQYF
TRBD1 | TRBJ2-7 | TRBV6-5 | NA | TGTGCCAGCAGTTACTCCCCGGGACAGGGGTACGAGCAGTACTTC | CASSYSPGQGYEQYF
TRBD1 | TRBJ2-5 | TRBV29-1 | many | TGCAGCGTCGGGGACAGGGGGCAAGAGACCCAGTACTTC | CSVGDRGQETQYF
TRBD1 | TRBJ1-5 | TRBV28 | few | TGTGCCAGCACCCTACCCACAGGGGGTCAGCCCCAGCATTTT | CASTLPTGGQPQHF
TRBD2 | TRBJ2-5 | TRBV7-9 | many | TGTGCCAGCAGCCCATCGGGACTAGTCGGGACCCAGTACTTC | CASSPSGLVGTQYF
NA | TRBJ2-7 | TRBV10-3 | many | TGTGCCATCAGTATGGAGGTTCCCCTCCACGAGCAGTACTTC | CAISMEVPLHEQYF
TRBD2 | TRBJ2-2 | TRBV11-2 | few | TGTGCCAGCAGCGCGATAGTGGGGAGGGCGGGCGGGGAGCTGTTTTTT | CASSAIVGRAGGELFF
TRBD1 | TRBJ2-3 | TRBV6-4 | NA | TGTGCCAGCAGTGTGCGGGGACAGGCCTCTAGCACAGATACGCAGTATTTT | CASSVRGQASSTDTQYF
TRBD2 | TRBJ2-7 | TRBV7-3 | NA | TGTGCCAGCAGCCGGGAGGACGAGCAGTACTTC | CASSREDEQYF
NA | TRBJ2-1 | TRBV19 | NA | TGTGCCAGTAGTCCGGCTAGTACCTACAATGAGCAGTTCTTC | CASSPASTYNEQFF
NA | TRBJ2-3 | TRBV18 | few | TGTGCCAGCTCACCGGGAGAAAAGACGTACACAGATACGCAGTATTTT | CASSPGEKTYTDTQYF
NA | TRBJ1-3 | TRBV10-3 | few | TGTGCCATCACCGGACAGACTGGAAACACCATATATTTT | CAITGQTGNTIYF
TRBD1 | TRBJ1-1 | TRBV29-1 | NA | TGCAGCGGCAGACAGGGGCCTTACACTGAAGCTTTCTTT | CSGRQGPYTEAFF
TRBD1 | TRBJ2-5 | TRBV11-3 | few | TGTGCCAGCAGCTTAGATGACAGGGCAGAGACCCAGTACTTC | CASSLDDRAETQYF
TRBD2 | TRBJ2-5 | TRBV11-2 | many | TGTGCCAGCAGCTTAGGGACTAGCGGGTGGAAAACGGAGACCCAGTACTTC | CASSLGTSGWKTETQYF
NA | TRBJ2-5 | TRBV7-9 | few | TGTGCCAGCAGCTTAGAGCGGCTAGAGACCCAGTACTTC | CASSLERLETQYF
NA | TRBJ2-7 | TRBV28 | NA | TGTGCCAGCAGTCGTCAACAGGGCTACGAGCAGTACTTC | CASSRQQGYEQYF
NA | TRBJ2-1 | TRBV5-4 | NA | TGTGCCAGCAGCTATCGTACCGCCCGGGGTGAGCAGTTCTTC | CASSYRTARGEQFF
TRBD2 | TRBJ2-5 | TRBV18 | NA | TGTGCCAGCCGCTCTCCCAACGTTAAAATAGCGGGGGTAAAAGAGACCCAGTACTTC | CASRSPNVKIAGVKETQYF
TRBD2 | TRBJ2-5 | TRBV6-5 | NA | TGTGCCAGCAGGCCGGACGGGGAGGGGACCCAGTACTTC | CASRPDGEGTQYF
NA | TRBJ2-5 | TRBV27 | few | TGTGCCAGCAGTTCCCGAGGCGGGACTGAACAAGAGACCCAGTACTTC | CASSSRGGTEQETQYF
NA | TRBJ1-5 | TRBV7-2 | few | TGTGCCAGCAGCCCGGTATTTGGTGGTCAGCCCCAGCATTTT | CASSPVFGGQPQHF
NA | TRBJ1-2 | TRBV28 | few | TGTGCCAGCAGTGCCCTGACTTATGGCTACACCTTC | CASSALTYGYTF
TRBD2 | TRBJ2-1 | TRBV7-3 | many | TGTGCCAGCAGCCCGCTTCCGACTAGCGGGAGTCAGTATGCCTCCTACAATGAGCAGTTCTTC | CASSPLPTSGSQYASYNEQFF
TRBD2 | TRBJ2-1 | TRBV9 | NA | TGTGCCAGCAGCGTAGATTCGACTAGCGGGAGGGCCGGTGAGCAGTTCTTC | CASSVDSTSGRAGEQFF
NA | TRBJ2-2 | TRBV29-1 | many | TGCAGCGTTGATGCGGGGGCACTTAACACCGGGGAGCTGTTTTTT | CSVDAGALNTGELFF
TRBD1 | TRBJ1-2 | TRBV11-2 | NA | TGTGCCAGCAGCTTAGACGGACAGGGGACCTATGGCTACACCTTC | CASSLDGQGTYGYTF
NA | TRBJ2-7 | TRBV6-5 | NA | TGTGCCAGCAGTTACTCTACCGGGATTGGAACCTACGAGCAGTACTTC | CASSYSTGIGTYEQYF